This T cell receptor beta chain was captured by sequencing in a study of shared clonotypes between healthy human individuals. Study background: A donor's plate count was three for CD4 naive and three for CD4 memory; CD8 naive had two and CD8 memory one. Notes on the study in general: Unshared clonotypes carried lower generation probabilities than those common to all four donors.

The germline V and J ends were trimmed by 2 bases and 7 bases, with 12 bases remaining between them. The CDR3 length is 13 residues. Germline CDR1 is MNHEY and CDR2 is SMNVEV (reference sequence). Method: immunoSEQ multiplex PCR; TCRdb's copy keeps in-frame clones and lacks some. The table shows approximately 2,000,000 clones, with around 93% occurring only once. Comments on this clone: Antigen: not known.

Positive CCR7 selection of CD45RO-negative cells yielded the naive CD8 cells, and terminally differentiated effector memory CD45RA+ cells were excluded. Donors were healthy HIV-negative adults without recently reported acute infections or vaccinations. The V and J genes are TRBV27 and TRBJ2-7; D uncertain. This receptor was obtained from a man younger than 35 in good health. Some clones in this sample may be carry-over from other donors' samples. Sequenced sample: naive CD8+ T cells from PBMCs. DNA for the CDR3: TGTGCCAGCAGTTTAGACGACGGCAGGGAGCAGTACTTC. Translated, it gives CASSLDDGREQYF.